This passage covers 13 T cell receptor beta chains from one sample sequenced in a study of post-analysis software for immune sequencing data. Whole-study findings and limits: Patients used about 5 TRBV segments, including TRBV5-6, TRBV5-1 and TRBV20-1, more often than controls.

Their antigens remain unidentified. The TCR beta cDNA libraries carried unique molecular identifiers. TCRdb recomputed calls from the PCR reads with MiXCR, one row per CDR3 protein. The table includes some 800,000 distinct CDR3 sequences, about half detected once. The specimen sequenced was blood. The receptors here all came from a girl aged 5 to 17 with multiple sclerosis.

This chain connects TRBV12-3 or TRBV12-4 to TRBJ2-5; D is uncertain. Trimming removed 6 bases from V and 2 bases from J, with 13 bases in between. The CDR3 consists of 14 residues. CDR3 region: CASRPAGPQETQYF. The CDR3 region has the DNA TGTGCCAGCAGACCGGCAGGCCCACAAGAGACCCAGTACTTC.

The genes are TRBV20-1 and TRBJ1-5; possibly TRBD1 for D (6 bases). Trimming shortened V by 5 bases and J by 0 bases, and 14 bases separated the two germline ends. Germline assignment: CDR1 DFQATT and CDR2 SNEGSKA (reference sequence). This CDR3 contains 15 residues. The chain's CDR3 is CSASPGQYSNQPQHF. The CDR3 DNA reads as TGCAGTGCTTCCCCCGGACAGTATAGCAATCAGCCCCAGCATTTT.

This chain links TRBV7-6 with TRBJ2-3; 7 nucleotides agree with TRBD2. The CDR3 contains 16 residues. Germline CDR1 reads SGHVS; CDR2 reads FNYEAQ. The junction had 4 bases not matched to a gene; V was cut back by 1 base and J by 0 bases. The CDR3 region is CASSLEVSGSTDTQYF. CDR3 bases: TGTGCCAGCAGCTTAGAAGTTAGCGGGAGCACAGATACGCAGTATTTT.

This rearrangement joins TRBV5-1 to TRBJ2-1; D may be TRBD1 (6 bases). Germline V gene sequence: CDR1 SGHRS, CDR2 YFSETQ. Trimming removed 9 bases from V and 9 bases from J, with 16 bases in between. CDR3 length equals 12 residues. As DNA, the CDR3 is TGCGCCACCCCAGGGGAAAACGGTGAGCAGTTCTTC. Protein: CATPGENGEQFF. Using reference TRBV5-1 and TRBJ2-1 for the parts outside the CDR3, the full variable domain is KAGVTQTPRYLIKTRGQQVTLSCSPISGHRSVSWYQQTPGQGLQFLFEYFSETQRNKGNFPGRFSGRQFSNSRSEMNVSTLELGDSALYLCATPGENGEQFFGPGTRLTVL.

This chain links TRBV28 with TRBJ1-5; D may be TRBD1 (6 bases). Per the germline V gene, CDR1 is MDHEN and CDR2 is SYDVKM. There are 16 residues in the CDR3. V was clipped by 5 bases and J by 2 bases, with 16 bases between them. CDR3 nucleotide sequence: TGTGCCAGCAGTCCCTCCTTGGCAGGGGGCAATCAGCCCCAGCATTTT. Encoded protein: CASSPSLAGGNQPQHF.

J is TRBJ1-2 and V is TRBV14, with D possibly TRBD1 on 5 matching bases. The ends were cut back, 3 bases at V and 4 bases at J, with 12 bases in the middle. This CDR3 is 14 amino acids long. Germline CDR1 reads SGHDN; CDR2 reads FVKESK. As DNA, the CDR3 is TGTGCCAGCAGCCAGGGAGGGCAGGGCTATGGCTACACCTTC. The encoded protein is CASSQGGQGYGYTF.

CDR3 in amino acids: CASSSEGRRHSTDTQYF. The DNA for the CDR3 is TGCGCCAGCAGCTCTGAGGGACGGCGGCATAGCACAGATACGCAGTATTTT. The rearrangement uses TRBV5-1 and TRBJ2-3; D is tentatively TRBD1 or TRBD2 (5 bases each). Germline V gene lookup returns CDR1 SGHRS and CDR2 YFSETQ. CDR3 length: 17 residues. V lost 3 bases to trimming and J lost 0 bases, with 17 bases between them.

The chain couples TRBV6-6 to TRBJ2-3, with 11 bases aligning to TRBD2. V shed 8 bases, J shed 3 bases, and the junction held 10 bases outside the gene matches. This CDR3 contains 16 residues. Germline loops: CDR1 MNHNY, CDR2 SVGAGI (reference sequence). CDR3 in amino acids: CASQTSGKSVTDTQYF. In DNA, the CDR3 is TGTGCCAGCCAGACTAGCGGGAAATCCGTGACAGATACGCAGTATTTT.

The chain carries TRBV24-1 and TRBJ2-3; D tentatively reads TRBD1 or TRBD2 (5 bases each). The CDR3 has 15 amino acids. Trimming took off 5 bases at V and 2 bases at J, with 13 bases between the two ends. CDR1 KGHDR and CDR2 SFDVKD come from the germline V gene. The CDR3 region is CATSARGTTTDTQYF. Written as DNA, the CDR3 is TGTGCCACCAGTGCGAGGGGCACTACCACAGATACGCAGTATTTT.

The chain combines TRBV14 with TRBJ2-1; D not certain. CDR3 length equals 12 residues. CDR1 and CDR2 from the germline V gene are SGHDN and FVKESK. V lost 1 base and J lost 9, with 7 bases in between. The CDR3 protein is CASSQGVSEQFF. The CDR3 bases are TGTGCCAGCAGCCAAGGTGTTTCTGAGCAGTTCTTC.

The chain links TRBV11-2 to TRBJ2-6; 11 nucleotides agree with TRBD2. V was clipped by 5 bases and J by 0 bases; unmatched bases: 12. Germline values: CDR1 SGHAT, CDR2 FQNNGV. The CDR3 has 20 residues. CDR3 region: CASSRLWGLAEGSGANVLTF. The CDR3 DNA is TGTGCCAGCAGCCGATTGTGGGGACTAGCGGAGGGCTCTGGGGCCAACGTCCTGACTTTC. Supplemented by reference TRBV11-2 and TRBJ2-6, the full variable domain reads EAGVAQSPRYKIIEKRQSVAFWCNPISGHATLYWYQQILGQGPKLLIQFQNNGVVDDSQLPKDRFSAERLKGVDSTLKIQPAKLEDSAVYLCASSRLWGLAEGSGANVLTFGAGSRLTVL.

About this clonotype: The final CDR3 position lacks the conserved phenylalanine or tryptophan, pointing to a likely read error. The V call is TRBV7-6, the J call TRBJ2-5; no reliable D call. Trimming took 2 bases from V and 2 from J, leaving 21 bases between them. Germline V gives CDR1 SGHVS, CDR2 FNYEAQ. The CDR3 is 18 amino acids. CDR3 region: CASSLLYQALARQETQYS. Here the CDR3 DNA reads TGTGCCAGCAGCTTACTGTATCAGGCACTCGCGCGGCAAGAGACCCAGTACTCC.

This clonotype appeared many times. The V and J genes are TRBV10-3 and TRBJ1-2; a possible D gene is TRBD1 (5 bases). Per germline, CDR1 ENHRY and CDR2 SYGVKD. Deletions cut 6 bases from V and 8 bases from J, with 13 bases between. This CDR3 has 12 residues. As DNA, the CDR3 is TGTGCCATCAGCCAACAGGAGGGCGGCTACACCTTC. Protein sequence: CAISQQEGGYTF.